A selection of T cell receptor beta chains follows, all from one sample in a study of T cell changes during pregnancy in multiple sclerosis. Assay used: immunoSEQ multiplex PCR; TCRdb lists only in-frame clones, some missing. The table shows around 69,000 clones, with approximately 91% occurring only once. The specimen comprised peripheral blood, sampled in the third trimester of pregnancy. The receptors here all came from a female donor with multiple sclerosis, enrolled in a pregnancy study. CDR3s include the opening cysteine and the closing phenylalanine or tryptophan. D genes are given only for firm matches. The size entry is marked missing in some rows and otherwise reads once, few, many or a size class.

d_gene	v_gene	abundance	j_gene	CDR3aa	CDR3nt
NA	TRBV18	NA	TRBJ2-7	CASSPGAVLYEQYF	TGTGCCAGCTCACCTGGGGCAGTTTTGTACGAGCAGTACTTC
NA	TRBV5-1	NA	TRBJ2-6	CASREGEDVLTF	TGCGCCAGCAGAGAAGGGGAAGACGTCCTGACTTTC
TRBD2	TRBV30	once	TRBJ2-1	CAWSRGFGTNYNEQFF	TGTGCCTGGAGTCGGGGGTTCGGGACTAACTACAATGAGCAGTTCTTC
NA	TRBV19	NA	TRBJ2-1	CASSAFWGDEQFF	TGTGCCAGCTCCGCGTTCTGGGGGGATGAGCAGTTCTTC
NA	TRBV21-1	few	TRBJ2-3	CASSIPRDRVTDTQYF	TGTGCCAGCAGCATCCCGCGGGACAGGGTTACAGATACGCAGTATTTT
TRBD1	TRBV19	once	TRBJ2-7	CASPTAGTAGYEQYF	TGTGCCAGCCCAACCGCCGGGACAGCAGGCTACGAGCAGTACTTC
TRBD1	TRBV7-6	NA	TRBJ2-7	CASSWGGWDGTGTYEQYF	TGTGCCAGCAGCTGGGGGGGGTGGGACGGGACAGGGACCTACGAGCAGTACTTC
TRBD1	TRBV19	few	TRBJ1-5	CASGTGRRFSNQPQHF	TGTGCCAGTGGGACAGGGAGGCGATTTAGCAATCAGCCCCAGCATTTT
TRBD1	TRBV27	NA	TRBJ1-1	CASSLNTGDTEAFF	TGTGCCAGCAGTCTAAATACAGGGGACACTGAAGCTTTCTTT
TRBD2	TRBV7-2	NA	TRBJ2-1	CASSRTSGGPTYNEQFF	TGTGCCAGCAGCCGGACTAGCGGGGGTCCTACCTACAATGAGCAGTTCTTC
NA	TRBV30	NA	TRBJ1-2	CASLEGYTF	TGTGCCTCACTGGAGGGCTACACCTTC
NA	TRBV6-5	NA	TRBJ2-1	CASHRRGIGEQFF	TGTGCCAGCCACAGACGGGGGATTGGTGAGCAGTTCTTC